This T cell receptor beta chain originates from a study of cytomegalovirus exposure and HLA in healthy donors. The primer mix had 60 Vbeta and 13 Jbeta primers. Libraries were prepared by immunoSEQ multiplex PCR; TCRdb keeps only in-frame clonotypes and omits some of them. The table records under 200,000 clones, approximately 70% of them present only once. The CDR3 loop spans 15 amino acids. Losses at the gene ends were 7 bases for V and 0 bases for J; bases not matched to a gene: 6. Worth noting for this clone: Its antigen remains unknown.

Study-level points and caveats: Productive status was seen about 90% or about 30% of the time for most TCR beta V segments in an earlier analysis.

This sequence originates from a woman in her thirties in good health and CMV-seronegative. V gene TRBV5-7 combines with J gene TRBJ2-2; TRBD1 matches at 7 bases. TRBV5-7 is treated as an ORF (open reading frame) with a function not yet certain. What was sequenced was PBMCs. The DNA for the CDR3 is TGTGCCAGCCTAAGACAGGGATCGAACACCGGGGAGCTGTTTTTT. Translating it yields CASLRQGSNTGELFF.